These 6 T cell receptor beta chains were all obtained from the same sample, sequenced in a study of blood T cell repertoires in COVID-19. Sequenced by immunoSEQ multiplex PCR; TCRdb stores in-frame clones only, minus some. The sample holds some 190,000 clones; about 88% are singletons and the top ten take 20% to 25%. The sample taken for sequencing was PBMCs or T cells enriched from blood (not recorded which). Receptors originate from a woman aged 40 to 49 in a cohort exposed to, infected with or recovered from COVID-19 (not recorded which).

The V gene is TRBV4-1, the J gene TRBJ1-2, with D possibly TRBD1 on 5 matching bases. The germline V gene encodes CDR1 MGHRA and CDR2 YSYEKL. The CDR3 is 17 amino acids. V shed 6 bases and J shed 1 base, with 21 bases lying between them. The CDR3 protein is CASRFGAQPQRNYGYTF. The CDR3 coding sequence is TGCGCCAGCAGGTTTGGGGCCCAACCCCAGCGTAACTATGGCTACACCTTC.

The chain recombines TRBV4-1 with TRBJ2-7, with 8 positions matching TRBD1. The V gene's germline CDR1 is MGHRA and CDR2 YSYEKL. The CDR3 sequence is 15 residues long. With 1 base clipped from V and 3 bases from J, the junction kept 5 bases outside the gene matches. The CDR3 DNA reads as TGCGCCAGCAGCCAAGGACAGGGGATACTCTACGAGCAGTACTTC. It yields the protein CASSQGQGILYEQYF.

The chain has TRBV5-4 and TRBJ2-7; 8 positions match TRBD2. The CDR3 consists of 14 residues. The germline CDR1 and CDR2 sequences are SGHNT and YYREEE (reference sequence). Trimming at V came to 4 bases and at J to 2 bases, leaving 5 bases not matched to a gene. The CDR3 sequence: CASSLRGAPYEQYF. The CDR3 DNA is TGTGCCAGCAGCCTGCGGGGGGCCCCCTACGAGCAGTACTTC.

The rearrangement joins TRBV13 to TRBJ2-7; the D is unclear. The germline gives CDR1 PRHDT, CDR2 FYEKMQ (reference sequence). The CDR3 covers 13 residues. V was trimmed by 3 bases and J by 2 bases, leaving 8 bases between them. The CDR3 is CASSFDTTYEQYF. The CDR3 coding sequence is TGTGCCAGCAGCTTCGACACCACCTACGAGCAGTACTTC.

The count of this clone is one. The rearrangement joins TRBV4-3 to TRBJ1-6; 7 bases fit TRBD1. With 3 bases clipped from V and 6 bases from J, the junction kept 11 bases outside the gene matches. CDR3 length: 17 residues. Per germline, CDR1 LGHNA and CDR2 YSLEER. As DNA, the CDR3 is TGCGCCAGCAGCCACAACAGGGGTAGAACCTTTAATTCACCCCTCCACTTT. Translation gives CASSHNRGRTFNSPLHF.

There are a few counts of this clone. In DNA, the CDR3 is TGTGCCAGCAGTCCCCGCGAGAACACTGAAGCTTTCTTT. It is translated as CASSPRENTEAFF. The V and J genes are TRBV2 and TRBJ1-1; D uncertain. Germline CDR1 and CDR2: SNHLY and FYNNEI. The CDR3 runs to 13 residues. Trimming left V 5 bases short and J 1 base short, with 8 bases between.